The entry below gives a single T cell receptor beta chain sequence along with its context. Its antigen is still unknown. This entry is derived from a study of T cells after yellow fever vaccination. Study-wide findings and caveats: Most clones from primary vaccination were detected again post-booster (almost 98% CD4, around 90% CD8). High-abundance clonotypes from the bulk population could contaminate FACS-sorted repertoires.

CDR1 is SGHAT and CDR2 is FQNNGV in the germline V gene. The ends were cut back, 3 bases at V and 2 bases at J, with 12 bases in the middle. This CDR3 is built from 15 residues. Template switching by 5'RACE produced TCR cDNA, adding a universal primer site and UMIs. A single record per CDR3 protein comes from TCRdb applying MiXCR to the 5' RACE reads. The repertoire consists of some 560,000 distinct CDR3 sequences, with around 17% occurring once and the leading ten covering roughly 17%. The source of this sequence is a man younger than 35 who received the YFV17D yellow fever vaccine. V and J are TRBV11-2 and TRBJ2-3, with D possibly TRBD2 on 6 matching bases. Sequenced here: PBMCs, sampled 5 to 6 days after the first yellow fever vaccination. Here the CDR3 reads CASSFSAGTTDTQYF. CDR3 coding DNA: TGTGCCAGCAGCTTTTCAGCGGGCACCACAGATACGCAGTATTTT.